This is a list of T cell receptor beta chains from one sample in a study of T cells in localized non-small cell lung cancer. Method: immunoSEQ multiplex PCR; TCRdb's copy keeps in-frame clones and lacks some. The repertoire consists of more than 2,500 clones, with around 24% occurring once and the leading ten covering 10% to 15%. The sample in question was lung tumor tissue, obtained before any cancer treatment. The receptors come from a male donor at least 60 years old with stage II lung adenocarcinoma. Both conserved end residues are part of each CDR3.

j_call | v_call | cdr3_aa
TRBJ1-2 | TRBV19 | CASNTGLYGYTF
TRBJ1-2 | TRBV11-3 | CASSLDRGAAGYTF
TRBJ2-5 | TRBV9 | CASSGTGSGETQYF
TRBJ2-3 | TRBV11-3 | CASSLGTWRTTDTQYF
TRBJ1-6 | TRBV11-3 | CASSLGVRDNSPLHF
TRBJ1-1 | TRBV19 | CASSISSANTEAFF
TRBJ2-5 | TRBV6-7 | CASERGSGETQYF
TRBJ1-1 | TRBV9 | CASSGIQGSGTEAFF
TRBJ1-2 | TRBV9 | CASSSTGTEGYGYTF
TRBJ2-1 | TRBV11-3 | CASSLEGGSSYNEQFF
TRBJ2-6 | TRBV14 | CASSQDRSRAGANVLTF
TRBJ2-1 | TRBV19 | CASKPSGRPKEQFF
TRBJ2-7 | TRBV10-3 | CAITPTGGNYEQYF
TRBJ2-2 | TRBV6-8 | CASSNPAENTGELFF
TRBJ1-2 | TRBV28 | CASRPGTTSYGYTF
TRBJ1-2 | TRBV30 | CAYRRDLNYGYTF
TRBJ2-3 | TRBV28 | CASSLFPFSTDTQYF
TRBJ1-2 | TRBV7-6 | CASSLGPGPNYGYTF
TRBJ2-1 | TRBV15 | CATSTPGTGGYNEQFF
TRBJ1-1 | TRBV11-3 | CASSLGSQGRDTEAFF
TRBJ2-2 | TRBV4-1 | CASSPRTGVGGELFF
TRBJ1-2 | TRBV15 | CATSRAEVAYGYTF
TRBJ2-3 | TRBV10-2 | CASGPGTASTDTQYF
TRBJ2-3 | TRBV19 | CASSIDLRLAGGIPNTDTQYF
TRBJ1-1 | TRBV30 | CAWSLSGGFWAFF
TRBJ2-1 | TRBV14 | CASSMGQGNYNEQFF
TRBJ1-1 | TRBV30 | CAWSGGIGTEAFF
TRBJ2-1 | TRBV6-8 | CATERRRRTGPSNEQFF
TRBJ1-2 | TRBV28 | CASSFGQIYGYTF
TRBJ2-1 | TRBV11-3 | CASSFSGGPYNEQFF
TRBJ1-2 | TRBV18 | CASSEQGGRGYTF
TRBJ1-4 | TRBV6-8 | CASSAGGAPGEKLFF
TRBJ1-2 | TRBV7-2 | CASGDRDWTGYTF
TRBJ2-1 | TRBV19 | CASSVGGVLGNEQFF
TRBJ2-3 | TRBV29-1 | CSVTSQDITDTQYF
TRBJ2-6 | TRBV19 | CASGGSASGANVLTF
TRBJ2-3 | TRBV30 | CAWSKTSGGAFTQYF
TRBJ2-7 | TRBV1 | CASSHGEASSYEQYF
TRBJ2-5 | TRBV4-1 | CASSQGFLQETQYF
TRBJ1-5 | TRBV19 | CASSISRFNQPQHF
TRBJ1-5 | TRBV6-8 | CASSQSFLPGISNQPQHF
TRBJ2-2 | TRBV6-8 | CASSLVGVNTGELFF